A selection of T cell receptor beta chains follows, all from one sample in a study of cytomegalovirus exposure and HLA in healthy donors. The method was immunoSEQ multiplex PCR; TCRdb's version includes in-frame clones alone and lacks a portion of them. The sample contains around 59,000 clones, about 80% of which appear only once. Specimen: PBMCs. All receptors derive from a woman aged 40-49 years in good health and CMV-seronegative. CDR3s include the opening cysteine and the closing phenylalanine or tryptophan. D genes are given only for firm matches. Clone size is given for some rows only: seen once, a few or many times, or a class if the clone is expanded.

j_call: TRBJ2-7; d_call: TRBD2; clone_size: -; v_call: TRBV9; cdr3_length: 15; cdr3_nt: TGTGCCAGCAGCCCTCGTGCCGGGAGGGCCTACGAGCAGTACTTC; cdr3_aa: CASSPRAGRAYEQYF
j_call: TRBJ2-3; d_call: -; clone_size: -; v_call: TRBV30; cdr3_length: 13; cdr3_nt: TGTGCCTGGAGTTTCAGCGGGACAGATACGCAGTATTTT; cdr3_aa: CAWSFSGTDTQYF
j_call: TRBJ2-3; d_call: -; clone_size: -; v_call: TRBV28; cdr3_length: 15; cdr3_nt: TGTGCCAGCAGACCGAGTTGGGGCCTGAGAGATACGCAGTATTTT; cdr3_aa: CASRPSWGLRDTQYF
j_call: TRBJ2-3; d_call: -; clone_size: -; v_call: TRBV18; cdr3_length: 13; cdr3_nt: TGTGCCAGCTCACCCCCTAGCACAGATACGCAGTATTTT; cdr3_aa: CASSPPSTDTQYF
j_call: TRBJ1-1; d_call: -; clone_size: once; v_call: TRBV7-2; cdr3_length: 13; cdr3_nt: TGTGCCAGCAGCCCCCAGGAAAACACTGAAGCTTTCTTT; cdr3_aa: CASSPQENTEAFF
j_call: TRBJ1-4; d_call: -; clone_size: -; v_call: TRBV19; cdr3_length: 14; cdr3_nt: TGTGCCAGTAGGTTGGGACACCCTAATGAAAAACTGTTTTTT; cdr3_aa: CASRLGHPNEKLFF
j_call: TRBJ2-1; d_call: -; clone_size: once; v_call: TRBV29-1; cdr3_length: 16; cdr3_nt: TGCAGCGTTGCGGTTCAGGGTAAAATAGACGGAAATGAGCAGTTCTTC; cdr3_aa: CSVAVQGKIDGNEQFF
j_call: TRBJ2-1; d_call: TRBD1; clone_size: -; v_call: TRBV6-5; cdr3_length: 13; cdr3_nt: TGTGCCACGGGACAGGGTTTTCACAATGAGCAGTTCTTC; cdr3_aa: CATGQGFHNEQFF
j_call: TRBJ2-1; d_call: -; clone_size: -; v_call: TRBV5-4; cdr3_length: 14; cdr3_nt: TGTGCCAGCAGCACCCCGGGGTTTTATAATGAGCAGTTCTTC; cdr3_aa: CASSTPGFYNEQFF
j_call: TRBJ2-1; d_call: -; clone_size: -; v_call: TRBV29-1; cdr3_length: 12; cdr3_nt: TGCAGCGTTGCAGCGAACCACAATGAGCAGTTCTTC; cdr3_aa: CSVAANHNEQFF